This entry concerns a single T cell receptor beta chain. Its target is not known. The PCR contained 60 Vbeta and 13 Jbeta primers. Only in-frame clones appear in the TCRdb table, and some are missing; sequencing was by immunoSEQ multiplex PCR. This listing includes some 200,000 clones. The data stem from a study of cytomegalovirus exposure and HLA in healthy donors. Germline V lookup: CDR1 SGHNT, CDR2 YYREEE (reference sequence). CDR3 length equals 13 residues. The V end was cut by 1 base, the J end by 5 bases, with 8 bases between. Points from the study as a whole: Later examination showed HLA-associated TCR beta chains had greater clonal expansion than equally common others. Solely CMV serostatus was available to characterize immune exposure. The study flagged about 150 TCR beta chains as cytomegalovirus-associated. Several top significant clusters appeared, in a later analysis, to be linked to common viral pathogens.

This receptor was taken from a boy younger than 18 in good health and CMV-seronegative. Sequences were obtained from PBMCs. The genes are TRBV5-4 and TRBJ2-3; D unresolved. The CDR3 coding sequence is TGTGCCAGCAGCTTGAGTTACAGAGATACGCAGTATTTT. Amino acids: CASSLSYRDTQYF. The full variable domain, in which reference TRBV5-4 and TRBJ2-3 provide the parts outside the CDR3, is ETGVTQSPTHLIKTRGQQVTLRCSSQSGHNTVSWYQQALGQGPQFIFQYYREEENGRGNFPPRFSGLQFPNYSSELNVNALELDDSALYLCASSLSYRDTQYFGPGTRLTVL.